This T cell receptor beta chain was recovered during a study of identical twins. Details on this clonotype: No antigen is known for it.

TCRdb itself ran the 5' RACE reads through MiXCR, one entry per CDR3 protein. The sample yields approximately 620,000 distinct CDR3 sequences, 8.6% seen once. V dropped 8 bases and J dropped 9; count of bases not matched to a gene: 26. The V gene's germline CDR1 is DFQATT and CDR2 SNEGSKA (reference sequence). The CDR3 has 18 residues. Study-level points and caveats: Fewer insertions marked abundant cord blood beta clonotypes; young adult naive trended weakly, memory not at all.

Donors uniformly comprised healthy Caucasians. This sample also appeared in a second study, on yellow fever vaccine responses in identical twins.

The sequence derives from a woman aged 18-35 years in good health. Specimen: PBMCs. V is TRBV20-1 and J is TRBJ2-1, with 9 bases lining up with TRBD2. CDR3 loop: CSRRRAGTSNPRWVEQFF. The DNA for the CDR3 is TGCAGTCGGCGAAGGGCCGGGACTAGCAACCCTCGATGGGTTGAGCAGTTCTTC.